The T cell receptor beta chain described here comes from a study of blood T cell repertoires in COVID-19. Study summary: The United States, Italy and Spain supplied acute and convalescent COVID-19 samples. Nucleic acid was either cDNA or gDNA, and it came from T cells, B-cell-depleted T cells, or PBMCs.

Original processing methods: How many nucleated cells were present was estimated from reference gene primer amplification. Repertoires were generated with immunoSEQ multiplex PCR, while TCRdb's copy carries only in-frame clones and drops some. The DNA was the basis for D and trimming; V, J and clone size are from that table. The table shows hundreds of thousands of clones, with roughly 82% occurring only once. Germline CDR1 is SGHRS and CDR2 is YFSETQ. The germline V and J ends were trimmed by 5 bases and 2 bases, with 21 bases remaining between them. CDR3 length: 17 residues. This clone was seen a single time.

The chain links TRBV5-1 to TRBJ2-3; TRBD1 might be the D (6 bases). Sequenced sample: peripheral blood. This receptor was taken from an elderly woman with active or convalescent COVID-19. The CDR3 DNA is TGCGCCAGCAGACGTACCGCTACAGGGTTTCTCACAGATACGCAGTATTTT. Translation: CASRRTATGFLTDTQYF.